The 20 T cell receptor beta chains below all came from one sample that was sequenced in a study of persistence of HIV-infected CD4 T cells. The stimulus was an HIV-1 Gag 15-mer peptide pool, 0.8 to 1 ug/peptide/mL. Sorted nonresponding memory CD4+ T cells were CD40L-negative, CD69-negative, CD45RO-high. The antigens of these receptors remain unknown. Sequencing used immunoSEQ version 4 in survey mode. Profiling relied on immunoSEQ multiplex PCR, and the TCRdb table lists in-frame clones only, not all of them. The sample lists tens of thousands of clones; around three quarters were seen once. Sequencing was performed on CD4+ T cells sorted from PBMCs after roughly 19-hour stimulation, taken from a patient who received antiretroviral therapy. The receptors come from an adult man with HIV who was CMV-seropositive.

This clone was observed a single time. The chain recombines TRBV30 with TRBJ1-1, with D possibly matching TRBD1 (5 bases). The CDR3 spans 14 residues. V was shortened by 2 bases and J by 1 base, with 11 bases between the two germline ends. The V gene's germline CDR1 is GTSNPN and CDR2 SVGIG (reference sequence). CDR3 DNA sequence: TGTGCCTGGAGTAAGGGGAGGGAGAACACTGAAGCTTTCTTT. As protein: CAWSKGRENTEAFF.

This clone is medium-sized. The V call is TRBV20-1, the J call TRBJ1-2; tentatively, D is TRBD1 (5 bases). Per germline, CDR1 DFQATT and CDR2 SNEGSKA (reference sequence). The CDR3 is made up of 10 amino acids. CDR3 sequence reads: CLRDPAGDTF. In DNA, the CDR3 is TGCCTCCGGGACCCCGCCGGGGACACCTTC.

The rearrangement uses TRBV7-9 and TRBJ1-2; D not resolved. The CDR3 has 14 amino acids. Germline assignment: CDR1 SEHNR and CDR2 FQNEAQ (reference sequence). V lost 0 bases to trimming and J lost 3 bases, with 8 bases between them. The CDR3 coding sequence is TGTGCCAGCAGCTTAGCGACGGTGTACTATGGCTACACCTTC. Translation: CASSLATVYYGYTF. The full variable domain, completed using reference TRBV7-9 and TRBJ1-2, is DTGVSQNPRHKITKRGQNVTFRCDPISEHNRLYWYRQTLGQGPEFLTYFQNEAQLEKSRLLSDRFSAERPKGSFSTLEIQRTEQGDSAMYLCASSLATVYYGYTFGSGTRLTVV.

The J gene is TRBJ1-5, the V gene TRBV25-1; tentatively, D is TRBD1 (6 bases). This CDR3 spans 15 amino acids. Germline values: CDR1 MGHDK, CDR2 SYGVNS. The V and J ends lost 3 bases and 9 bases respectively, with 18 bases between them. CDR3 residues: CASSDGVNRVGPQHF. The CDR3 DNA is TGTGCCAGCAGTGACGGGGTAAACAGGGTGGGGCCCCAGCATTTT.

The CDR3 DNA reads as TGTGCCTGGAGCAAGGGGGCCGGTGGCTACACCTTC. The encoded protein is CAWSKGAGGYTF. The chain uses TRBV30 and TRBJ1-2; the match to TRBD1 covers 7 bases. The ends lost 3 bases at V and 7 bases at J; junction bases unmatched: 5. Germline V gives CDR1 GTSNPN, CDR2 SVGIG (reference sequence). The CDR3 has 12 amino acids.

This chain links TRBV6-1 with TRBJ2-1, with D maybe TRBD1 (8 bases). Germline CDR1 reads MNHNS; CDR2 reads SASEGT. CDR3 length: 15 residues. V was trimmed by 3 bases and J by 7 bases, leaving 16 bases between them. Here the CDR3 reads CASSDGQGGKNEQFF. The CDR3 region has the DNA TGTGCCAGCAGTGACGGACAGGGAGGGAAAAATGAGCAGTTCTTC.

The rearrangement joins TRBV9 to TRBJ2-1; D ambiguous. This CDR3 is 13 amino acids long. Trimming stripped 0 bases from V and 10 bases from J, with 11 bases between. Germline assignment: CDR1 SGDLS and CDR2 YYNGEE. CDR3 in amino acids: CASSVVPGREQFF. CDR3 nucleotide sequence: TGTGCCAGCAGCGTAGTTCCCGGGCGAGAGCAGTTCTTC.

This clone was counted between two and nine times. The chain couples TRBV7-3 to TRBJ2-2, with 15 bases lining up with TRBD2. Germline V gives CDR1 SGHTA, CDR2 FQGTGA. The CDR3 is 17 amino acids. V was pared by 6 bases and J by 5 bases, with 7 bases of the junction left unmatched. CDR3 in amino acids: CASSIPGLAGGTGELFF. CDR3 DNA: TGTGCCAGCAGTATTCCGGGACTAGCGGGAGGAACCGGGGAGCTGTTTTTT.

This chain links TRBV6-6 with TRBJ2-7; possibly TRBD1 for D (6 bases). CDR1 MNHNY and CDR2 SVGAGI come from the germline V gene (reference sequence). The ends were cut back, 4 bases at V and 3 bases at J, with 13 bases in the middle. CDR3 length equals 14 residues. The CDR3 sequence: CASSSQGMGYEQYF. In nucleotides, the CDR3 is TGTGCCAGCAGTTCCCAGGGGATGGGCTACGAGCAGTACTTC.

The chain joins TRBV19 to TRBJ1-1; weak D call: TRBD1 (5 bases). Germline lookup yields CDR1 LNHDA and CDR2 SQIVND (reference sequence). This CDR3 has 15 amino acids. The V and J ends lost 4 bases and 5 bases respectively, with 17 bases between them. The CDR3 nucleotides are TGTGCCAGTAGTACCGGGACCGGGGTGGATACTGAAGCTTTCTTT. Residues: CASSTGTGVDTEAFF. Full variable domain (rest looked up from reference TRBV19 and TRBJ1-1): DGGITQSPKYLFRKEGQNVTLSCEQNLNHDAMYWYRQDPGQGLRLIYYSQIVNDFQKGDIAEGYSVSREKKESFPLTVTSAQKNPTAFYLCASSTGTGVDTEAFFGQGTRLTVV.

This chain joins TRBV3-1 (or the pseudogene TRBV3-2) and TRBJ1-2; tentative D call: TRBD1 (6 bases). Trimming took off 0 bases at V and 6 bases at J, with 14 bases between the two ends. CDR3 length: 15 amino acids. The germline gives CDR1 LGHDT, CDR2 YNNKEL (reference sequence). In DNA, the CDR3 is TGTGCCAGCAGCCAAGATCGGAGGGGGAGTCATGGCTACACCTTC. Translation gives CASSQDRRGSHGYTF.

V is TRBV6-5 and J is TRBJ1-2; 7 nucleotides line up with TRBD1. The J segment lost 1 base and the V segment lost 10 bases, leaving 6 bases of the junction unmatched. The CDR3 loop spans 13 amino acids. Germline values: CDR1 MNHEY, CDR2 SVGAGI. CDR3 DNA: TGTGCCACCCGGACAGGCGTTAACTATGGCTACACCTTC. The encoded protein is CATRTGVNYGYTF.

Remarks on this clone: Other nucleotide sequences in the sample specify the same CDR3. This sequence joins TRBV4-3 and TRBJ1-5, with TRBD1 matching 10 bases. This CDR3 comprises 14 residues. Germline CDR1 and CDR2: LGHNA and YSLEER. V lost 1 base and J lost 7; bases outside the gene matches: 1. In DNA, the CDR3 is TGCGCCAGCAGCCAAGGGGACAGGGGACAGCCCCAGCATTTT. Translated: CASSQGDRGQPQHF.

The V call is TRBV7-3, the J call TRBJ1-1; 7 bases are a match to TRBD1. The J segment lost 5 bases and the V segment lost 5 bases, leaving 11 bases of the junction unmatched. Looked up from germline, CDR1 is SGHTA and CDR2 is FQGTGA. The CDR3 covers 15 residues. CDR3 amino acids: CASSPSSQGITEAFF. The CDR3 DNA follows: TGTGCCAGCAGCCCCTCGTCACAGGGGATAACTGAAGCTTTCTTT. Based on the CDR3 plus reference TRBV7-3 and TRBJ1-1, the full variable domain is GAGVSQTPSNKVTEKGKYVELRCDPISGHTALYWYRQSLGQGPEFLIYFQGTGAADDSGLPNDRFFAVRPEGSVSTLKIQRTERGDSAVYLCASSPSSQGITEAFFGQGTRLTVV.

This clone showed up just once. The chain couples TRBV11-3 to TRBJ2-3; D unresolved. V lost 5 bases to trimming and J lost 2 bases, with 8 bases between them. Germline V gene sequence: CDR1 SGHNT, CDR2 YENEEA. The CDR3 sequence is 13 residues long. CDR3 bases: TGTGCCAGCAGCCCCCAGCCCACAGATACGCAGTATTTT. It specifies CASSPQPTDTQYF.

This clone was seen a few times. As DNA, the CDR3 is TGTGCCAGCTCACCCACCGGGGGAGGGTCCTTATATGGCTACACCTTC. Protein sequence: CASSPTGGGSLYGYTF. This chain uses TRBV18 with TRBJ1-2; TRBD1 is a possible D gene (5 bases). The ends were cut back, 3 bases at V and 5 bases at J, with 19 bases in the middle. This CDR3 contains 16 residues. CDR1 is KGHSH and CDR2 is LQKENI in the germline V gene.

This chain connects TRBV5-8 to TRBJ1-1; D is uncertain. The length of the CDR3 is 14 residues. Trimming took off 3 bases at V and 5 bases at J, with 14 bases between the two ends. The germline gives CDR1 SGHTS, CDR2 YDEGEE. CDR3 residues: CASSSRGSQTEAFF. DNA of the CDR3: TGTGCCAGCAGCTCGCGGGGTTCTCAGACTGAAGCTTTCTTT.

This chain uses TRBV2 with TRBJ2-6; 8 bases match TRBD1. The CDR3 runs to 14 residues. Unmatched junction bases numbered 2, after V lost 9 bases and J lost 1 base. Germline loops: CDR1 SNHLY, CDR2 FYNNEI. CDR3 protein: CARGDRSGANVLTF. CDR3 bases: TGTGCCAGAGGGGACAGGTCTGGGGCCAACGTCCTGACTTTC.

The chain has TRBV15 and TRBJ2-7, with D perhaps given as TRBD1 or TRBD2 (6 bases each). Germline V gene sequence: CDR1 LNHNV, CDR2 YYDKDF (reference sequence). This CDR3 region has 14 residues. The ends were cut back, 3 bases at V and 1 base at J, with 10 bases in the middle. The CDR3 DNA is TGTGCCACCAGCAGGCGGGACATTTCCTACGAGCAGTACTTC. Amino acid sequence: CATSRRDISYEQYF.

This chain uses TRBV30 with TRBJ1-5; no clear D. Germline V gene data show CDR1 as GTSNPN and CDR2 as SVGIG (reference sequence). Deletions cut 2 bases from V and 2 bases from J, with 13 bases between. CDR3 length: 15 amino acids. The CDR3 region is CAWSPGDFRNQPQHF. As DNA, the CDR3 is TGTGCCTGGAGTCCCGGTGACTTCCGCAATCAGCCCCAGCATTTT.